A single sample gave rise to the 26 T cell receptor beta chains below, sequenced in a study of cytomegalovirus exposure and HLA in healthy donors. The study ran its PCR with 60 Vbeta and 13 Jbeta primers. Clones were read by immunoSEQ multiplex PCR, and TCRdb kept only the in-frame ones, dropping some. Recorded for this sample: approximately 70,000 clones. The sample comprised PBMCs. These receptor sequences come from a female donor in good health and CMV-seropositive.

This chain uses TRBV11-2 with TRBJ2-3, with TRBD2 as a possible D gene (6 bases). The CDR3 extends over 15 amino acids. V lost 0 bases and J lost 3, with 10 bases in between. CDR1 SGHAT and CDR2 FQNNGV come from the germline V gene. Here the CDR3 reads CASSLDRAGTDTQYF. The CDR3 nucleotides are TGTGCCAGCAGCTTAGACAGGGCGGGGACAGATACGCAGTATTTT.

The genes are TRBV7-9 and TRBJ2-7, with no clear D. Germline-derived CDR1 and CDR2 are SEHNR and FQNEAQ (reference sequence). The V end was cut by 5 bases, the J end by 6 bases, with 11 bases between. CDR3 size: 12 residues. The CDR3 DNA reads TGTGCCAGCAGCCTCGGTCGCGGCGAGCAGTACTTC. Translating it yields CASSLGRGEQYF.

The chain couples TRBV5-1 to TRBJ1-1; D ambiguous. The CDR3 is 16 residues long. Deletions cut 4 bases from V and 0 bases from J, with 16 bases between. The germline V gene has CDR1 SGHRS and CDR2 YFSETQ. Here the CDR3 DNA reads TGCGCCAGCAGCCCACGGGATGGTTTGATGAACACTGAAGCTTTCTTT. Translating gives CASSPRDGLMNTEAFF.

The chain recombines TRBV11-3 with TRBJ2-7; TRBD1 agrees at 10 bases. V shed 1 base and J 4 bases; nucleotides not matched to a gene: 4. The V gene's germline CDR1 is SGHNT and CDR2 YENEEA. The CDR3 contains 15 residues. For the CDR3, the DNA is TGTGCCAGCAGCTTAGCTAGGGACAGGGGATACGAGCAGTACTTC. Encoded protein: CASSLARDRGYEQYF.

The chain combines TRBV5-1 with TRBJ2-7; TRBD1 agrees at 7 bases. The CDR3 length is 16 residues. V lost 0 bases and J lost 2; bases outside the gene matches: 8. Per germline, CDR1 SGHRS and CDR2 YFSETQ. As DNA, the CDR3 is TGCGCCAGCAGCTTGGCCGTTGGGACAGTCCCCTACGAGCAGTACTTC. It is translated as CASSLAVGTVPYEQYF.

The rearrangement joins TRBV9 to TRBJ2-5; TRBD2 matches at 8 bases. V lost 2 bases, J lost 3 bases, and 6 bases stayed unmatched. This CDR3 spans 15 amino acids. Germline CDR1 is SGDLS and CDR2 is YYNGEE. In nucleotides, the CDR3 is TGTGCCAGCAGCGTCTCCCCAGCGGGGGAAGAGACCCAGTACTTC. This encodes CASSVSPAGEETQYF.

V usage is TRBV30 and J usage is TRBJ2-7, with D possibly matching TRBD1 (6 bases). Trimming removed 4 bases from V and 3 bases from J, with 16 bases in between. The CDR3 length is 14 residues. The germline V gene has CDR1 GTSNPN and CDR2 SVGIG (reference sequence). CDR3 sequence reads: CAWISLGAVYEQYF. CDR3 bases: TGTGCCTGGATCTCCTTGGGGGCCGTCTACGAGCAGTACTTC.

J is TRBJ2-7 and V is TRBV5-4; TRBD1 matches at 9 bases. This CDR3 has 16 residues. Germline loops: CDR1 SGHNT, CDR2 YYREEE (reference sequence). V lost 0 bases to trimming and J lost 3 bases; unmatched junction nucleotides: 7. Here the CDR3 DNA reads TGTGCCAGCAGCTTGGGGCCGGGACAGGGAAGCTACGAGCAGTACTTC. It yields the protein CASSLGPGQGSYEQYF.

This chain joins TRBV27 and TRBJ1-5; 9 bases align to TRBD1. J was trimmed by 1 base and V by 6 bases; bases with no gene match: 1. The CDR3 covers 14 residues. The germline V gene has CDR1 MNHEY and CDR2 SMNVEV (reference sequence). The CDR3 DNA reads TGTGCCAGCAGAGGACAGGGGAGCAATCAGCCCCAGCATTTT. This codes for CASRGQGSNQPQHF.

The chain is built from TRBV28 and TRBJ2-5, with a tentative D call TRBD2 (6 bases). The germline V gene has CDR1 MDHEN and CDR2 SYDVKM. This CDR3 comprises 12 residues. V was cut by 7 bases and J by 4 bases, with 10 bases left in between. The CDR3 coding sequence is TGTGCCAGCAACCCCGGGGGAGAGACCCAGTACTTC. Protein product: CASNPGGETQYF. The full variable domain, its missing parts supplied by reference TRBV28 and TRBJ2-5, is DVKVTQSSRYLVKRTGEKVFLECVQDMDHENMFWYRQDPGLGLRLIYFSYDVKMKEKGDIPEGYSVSREKKERFSLILESASTNQTSMYLCASNPGGETQYFGPGTRLLVL.

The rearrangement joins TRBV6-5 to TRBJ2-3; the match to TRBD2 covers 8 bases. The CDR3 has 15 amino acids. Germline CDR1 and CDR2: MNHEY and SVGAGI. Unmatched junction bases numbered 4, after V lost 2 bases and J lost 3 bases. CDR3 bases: TGTGCCAGCAGTTACAGCAGCGGGAGAACAGATACGCAGTATTTT. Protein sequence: CASSYSSGRTDTQYF.

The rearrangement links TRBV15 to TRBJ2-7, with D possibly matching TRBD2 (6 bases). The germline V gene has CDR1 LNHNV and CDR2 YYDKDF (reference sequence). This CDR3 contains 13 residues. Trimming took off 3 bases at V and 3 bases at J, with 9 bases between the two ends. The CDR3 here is CATSRGTFYEQYF. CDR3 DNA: TGTGCCACCAGCAGGGGGACTTTCTACGAGCAGTACTTC. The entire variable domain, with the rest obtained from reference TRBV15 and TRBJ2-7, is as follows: DAMVIQNPRYQVTQFGKPVTLSCSQTLNHNVMYWYQQKSSQAPKLLFHYYDKDFNNEADTPDNFQSRRPNTSFCFLDIRSPGLGDTAMYLCATSRGTFYEQYFGPGTRLTVT.

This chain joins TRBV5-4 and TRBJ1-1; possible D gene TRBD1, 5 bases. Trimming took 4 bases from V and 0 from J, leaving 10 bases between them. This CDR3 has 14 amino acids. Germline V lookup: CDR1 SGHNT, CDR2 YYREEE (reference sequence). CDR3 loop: CASSRRGMNTEAFF. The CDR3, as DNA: TGTGCCAGCAGCCGGCGGGGGATGAACACTGAAGCTTTCTTT.

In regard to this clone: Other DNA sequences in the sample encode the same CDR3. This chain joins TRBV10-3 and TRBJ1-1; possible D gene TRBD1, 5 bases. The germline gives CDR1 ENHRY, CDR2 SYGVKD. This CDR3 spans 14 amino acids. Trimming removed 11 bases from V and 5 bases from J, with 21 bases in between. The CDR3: CAARGGVGGTEAFF. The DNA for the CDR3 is TGTGCCGCGAGGGGCGGAGTGGGAGGGACTGAAGCTTTCTTT.

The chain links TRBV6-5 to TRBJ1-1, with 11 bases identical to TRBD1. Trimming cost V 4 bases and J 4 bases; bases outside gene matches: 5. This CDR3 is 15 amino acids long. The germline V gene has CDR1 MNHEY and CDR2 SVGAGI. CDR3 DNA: TGTGCCAGCAGTTTTACCGGGACAGGGGGCACTGAAGCTTTCTTT. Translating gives CASSFTGTGGTEAFF.

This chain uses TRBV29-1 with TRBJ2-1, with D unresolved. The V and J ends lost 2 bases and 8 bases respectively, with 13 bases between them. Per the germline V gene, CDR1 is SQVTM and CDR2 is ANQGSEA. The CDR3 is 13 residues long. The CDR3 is CSVETRHTDEQFF. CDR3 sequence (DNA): TGCAGCGTTGAAACCCGACACACGGATGAGCAGTTCTTC.

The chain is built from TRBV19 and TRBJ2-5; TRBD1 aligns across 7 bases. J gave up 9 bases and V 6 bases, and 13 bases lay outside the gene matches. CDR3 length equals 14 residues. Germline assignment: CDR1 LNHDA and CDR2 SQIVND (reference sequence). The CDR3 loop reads CASSRTGDGRPQYF. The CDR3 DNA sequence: TGTGCCAGTAGCCGGACAGGCGACGGGCGGCCCCAGTACTTC.

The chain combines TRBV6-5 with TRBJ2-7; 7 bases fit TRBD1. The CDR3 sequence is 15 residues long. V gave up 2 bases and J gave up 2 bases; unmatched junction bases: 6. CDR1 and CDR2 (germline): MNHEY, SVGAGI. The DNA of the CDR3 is TGTGCCAGCAGTTACGCGGCAGGGGGAGCCTACGAGCAGTACTTC. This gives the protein CASSYAAGGAYEQYF.

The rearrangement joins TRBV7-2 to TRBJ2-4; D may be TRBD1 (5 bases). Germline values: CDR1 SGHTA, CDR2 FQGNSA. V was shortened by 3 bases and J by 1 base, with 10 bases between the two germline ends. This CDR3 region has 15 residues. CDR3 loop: CASSLGPGAKNIQYF. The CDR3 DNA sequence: TGTGCCAGCAGCTTGGGTCCAGGGGCCAAAAACATTCAGTACTTC.

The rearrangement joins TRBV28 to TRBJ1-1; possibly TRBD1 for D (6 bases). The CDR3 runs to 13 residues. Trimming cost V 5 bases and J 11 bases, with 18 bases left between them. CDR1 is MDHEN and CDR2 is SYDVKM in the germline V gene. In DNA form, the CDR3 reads TGTGCCAGCAGTCACCGGGACATCGGGAATGCTTTCTTT. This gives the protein CASSHRDIGNAFF.

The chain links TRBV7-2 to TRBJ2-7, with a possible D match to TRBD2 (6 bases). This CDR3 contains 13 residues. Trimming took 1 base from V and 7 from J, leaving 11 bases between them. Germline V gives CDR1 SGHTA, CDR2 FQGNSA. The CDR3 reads CASSLDLAREQYF. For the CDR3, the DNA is TGTGCCAGCAGCTTAGACCTAGCGCGGGAGCAGTACTTC.

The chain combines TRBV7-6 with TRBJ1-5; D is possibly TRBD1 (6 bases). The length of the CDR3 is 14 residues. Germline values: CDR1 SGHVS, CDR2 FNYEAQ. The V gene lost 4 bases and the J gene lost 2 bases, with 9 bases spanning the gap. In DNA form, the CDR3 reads TGTGCCAGCAGCTCCTCAGGGGGCAATCAGCCCCAGCATTTT. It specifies CASSSSGGNQPQHF.

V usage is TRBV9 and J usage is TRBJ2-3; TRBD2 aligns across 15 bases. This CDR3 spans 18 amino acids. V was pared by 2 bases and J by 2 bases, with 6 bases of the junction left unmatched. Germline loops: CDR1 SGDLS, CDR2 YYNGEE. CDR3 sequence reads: CASSVGTSGGPYTDTQYF. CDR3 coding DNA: TGTGCCAGCAGCGTGGGGACTAGCGGGGGGCCCTACACAGATACGCAGTATTTT.

The CDR3 sequence: CASSQDGEGRTGANVLTF. Written as DNA, the CDR3 is TGCGCCAGCAGCCAAGATGGTGAGGGGAGGACTGGGGCCAACGTCCTGACTTTC. The V and J genes are TRBV4-3 and TRBJ2-6; a possible D gene is TRBD2 (6 bases). The germline V gene encodes CDR1 LGHNA and CDR2 YSLEER. Trimming shortened V by 0 bases and J by 2 bases, and 14 bases separated the two germline ends. The CDR3 contains 18 residues.

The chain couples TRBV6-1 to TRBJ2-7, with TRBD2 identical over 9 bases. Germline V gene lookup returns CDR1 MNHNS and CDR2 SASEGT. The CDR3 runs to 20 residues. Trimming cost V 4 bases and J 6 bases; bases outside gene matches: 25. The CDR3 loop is CASSARMGRWASGNGLEQYF. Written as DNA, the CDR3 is TGTGCCAGCAGTGCCCGGATGGGTCGATGGGCTAGCGGGAACGGTCTCGAGCAGTACTTC.

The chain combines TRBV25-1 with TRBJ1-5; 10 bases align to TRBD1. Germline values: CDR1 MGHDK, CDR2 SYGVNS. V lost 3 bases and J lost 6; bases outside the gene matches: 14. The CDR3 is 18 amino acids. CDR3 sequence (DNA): TGTGCCAGCAGTGAGGAAGGTGCGGACAGGGGGGAAAGTCAGCCCCAGCATTTT. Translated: CASSEEGADRGESQPQHF.